This T cell receptor beta chain appears in the sequencing data of a study of T cell clonality in common variable immunodeficiency. The study, taken as a whole, reports: Common variable immunodeficiency TCR beta sequences reportedly had fewer deletions and N-nucleotide insertions. CVID subjects had higher TCRbeta clonality than healthy controls, most marked in about a third.

This table comes from immunoSEQ multiplex PCR, and its TCRdb copy is limited to in-frame clones, with some not included. The sample shows about 23,000 clones, none of them appearing just once. The V gene's germline CDR1 is LNHDA and CDR2 SQIVND (reference sequence). The ends lost 5 bases at V and 5 bases at J; junction bases unmatched: 11. The CDR3 runs 15 residues. For this clone: Its antigen is currently unknown. The read ends 3 residues before the CDR3 terminus; that terminus is restored from the germline J gene.

The chain combines TRBV19 with TRBJ2-5, with TRBD2 matching over 7 bases. This TCR was recovered from a human donor with common variable immunodeficiency. The specimen sequenced was peripheral blood mononuclear cells. The CDR3 DNA, read in part, is TGTGCCAGTAGTGGACTAGGGCCCTTGGGGGAGACC. This gives the protein CASSGLGPLGET. The full-length CDR3 reads as CASSGLGPLGETQYF.